This TCR beta chain was observed in a study of PD-1 blockade in classical Hodgkin lymphoma. Repertoires were generated with immunoSEQ multiplex PCR, while TCRdb's copy carries only in-frame clones and drops some. This sample has around 34,000 clones; less than 85% occur once, and the top ten carry about 15%. A remark on this clone: What it recognizes is unknown.

Relapses following autologous stem cell transplantation were seen in all patients, with brentuximab vedotin exposure varying. Study-level results: Baseline TCR diversity was reportedly lower in newly diagnosed patients than in healthy donors. It was reported as lower still in relapsed/refractory patients.

The germline gives CDR1 SGHTA, CDR2 FQGNSA. Trimming pared 1 base from V and 7 bases from J, leaving 11 bases between. This CDR3 comprises 14 residues. This specimen consisted of peripheral blood mononuclear cells (PBMCs), obtained before the second cycle of nivolumab. The receptor was isolated from a human donor with classical Hodgkin lymphoma. The chain has TRBV7-2 and TRBJ2-1; D is unresolved. The CDR3: CASSLEVAENEQFF. DNA for the CDR3: TGTGCCAGCAGCTTAGAAGTAGCAGAAAATGAGCAGTTCTTC.